This TCR beta chain originates from a study of shared clonotypes between healthy human individuals (dated by TCRdb to the early 2020s). The study in broad terms: A few men and a couple of women, aged 18 to 49 years, made up the cohort. For each donor, CD4 naive and CD4 memory were each given three plates, CD8 naive was given two plates, and CD8 memory was given one plate. To estimate repertoire size and how much clonotype sharing occurs between individuals, the study deeply sequenced the blood TCR repertoires of five healthy adults. To increase sequencing depth and limit assay-specific biases, TCR repertoire library preparation and sequencing were carried out by different laboratories using diverse techniques. Per donor, leukapheresis produced somewhere between about 0.9 and 9 billion PBMCs. The paper as a whole reports these results and caveats: When several donors were compared, the shared fraction of clonotypes was about 5% for naive CD4, less than 4% for naive CD8, 2.3% for memory CD4, and under 0.5% for memory CD8. Sampling was restricted to blood, and TCR repertoires in tissue are likely to differ from TCR repertoires in blood. Based on pairwise subsampling, the degree of clonotype sharing among donors was expected to be affected by sequencing depth. Rarefaction of sorted-subset datasets indicated incomplete sequencing despite the large sequencing depth. The small number of donors limited the genetic and exposure-history diversity represented. Larger estimated clonotype richness was generally found for naive subsets than for memory subsets. Higher generation probabilities were observed for clonotypes shared by all four sorted-subset donors than for non-shared clonotypes.

Healthy HIV-negative adults with no recently reported acute infections or vaccinations were included as donors. Every donor was a Caucasian adult residing in Nashville, Tennessee, USA. CD4+ T cells were enriched by magnetic negative selection, after which naive cells were positively selected on CD45RA and the negative fraction was taken as the memory subset. After blood collection by leukapheresis, PBMCs were isolated using Ficoll-Histopaque density gradient centrifugation and then cryopreserved in the vapor phase of liquid nitrogen. Analytical flow cytometry was used to check the purity and quantity of each magnetically sorted T cell population. Genomic DNA was isolated from each sorted fraction and quantified by UV absorbance on a Nanodrop 2000c. In the case of this clone: This clone's antigen is unknown. Nothing much larger sits one base from this clone, and base qualities are not available.

At the junction V is shortened by 6 bases and J by 4 bases, with 13 bases in between. For CDR1 and CDR2, the germline V gene lists MNHEY and SVGAGI. The CDR3, from cysteine to phenylalanine, totals 14 residues. Only the CDR3 portion is preserved as DNA: 42 bases, with reading frame beginning at the first base. Using the deep immunoSEQ assay, multiplex PCR amplified TCR CDR3 regions from genomic DNA. Genomic DNA extracted from each cell subset was distributed evenly over all wells of several immunoSEQ 96-well plates, and each plate served as one replicate. For sorted subsets, around 200 ng genomic DNA, equal to about 30,000 T cell genomes, was loaded into each replicate PCR. Purified libraries were measured with a Qubit 3.0 fluorometer, size-checked on a Bioanalyzer 2100, and measured again with the KAPA Library Quantification kit. A separate single-read 150-cycle Illumina NextSeq 550 flow cell was used to sequence each immunoSEQ 96-well plate. Per the authors' processing: Because the immunoSEQ output included only junctional sequences and no quality scores, the filtering could not be the same as the filtering used for full-length reads. To assign V/J genes and CDR3, sequences were annotated against IMGT germline references using PyIR, a Python wrapper for IgBLAST v1.9. Any read was removed if the V/J assignment was weak (E-value above 1e-6), the CDR3 was missing, or the read contained stop codons, out-of-frame junctions, or ambiguous translated residues. V3J clonotypes were defined as sequences sharing the same inferred V gene, J gene, and CDR3 amino acid sequence. The percentage overlap between two repertoires was calculated by dividing the number of shared unique clonotypes by the size of the smaller repertoire. RTK rarefaction, the Chao1 estimator, and Recon v2.1 estimates of unobserved clonotypes were used to assess repertoire richness. Generation probabilities for all TCRbeta clonotypes obtained by the gDNA method from four donors were computed using OLGA. Sourced from immuneACCESS, this table was stored by TCRdb with only in-frame sequences that have V and J called. A share of the clones is absent; for the studies checked, an unresolved V gene accounts for under half, and the remainder has no known explanation. That table gives V, J and clone size, and the DNA gave D and trimming. The sample table shows approximately 1,000,000 clones, and about 80% are seen once. 0.7% to 0.95% of the sample lies in the top ten.

Sequenced: memory CD4+ T cells from PBMCs. The cell subset or site label for this specimen denotes: CD45RA-negative fraction. The receptor was derived from a man aged 18 to 29 in good health. Some clones in this sample may be carry-over from other donors' samples. The receptor chain draws on TRBV6-5 and TRBJ1-5, with no confident D gene call. The nucleotide sequence is TGTGCCAGCAGCACCCGACGGGAAAATCAGCCCCAGCATTTT. It specifies CASSTRRENQPQHF.